The 26 T cell receptor beta chains given below trace back to one sample, sequenced in a study of radiotherapy plus CTLA-4 blockade in lung cancer. Libraries were prepared by immunoSEQ multiplex PCR; TCRdb keeps only in-frame clonotypes and omits some of them. The sample gives tens of thousands of clones, more than 60% of which show up once; around 3.2% is in the top ten. The source was peripheral blood, collected from a patient treated with radiotherapy plus ipilimumab. Receptors were obtained from a human donor with non-small cell lung cancer who had a partial response to radiotherapy plus ipilimumab.

The V and J genes are TRBV19 and TRBJ2-7, with TRBD1 identical over 7 bases. J lost 2 bases, V lost 6 bases, and 4 bases had no gene match. Germline loops: CDR1 LNHDA, CDR2 SQIVND (reference sequence). The CDR3 totals 13 residues. CDR3 in amino acids: CASSRGSPYEQYF. In DNA, the CDR3 is TGTGCCAGTAGCAGGGGGAGCCCCTACGAGCAGTACTTC.

This chain uses TRBV30 with TRBJ2-7, with D possibly TRBD1 on 6 matching bases. The germline V and J ends were trimmed by 3 bases and 3 bases, with 12 bases remaining between them. Germline V gene sequence: CDR1 GTSNPN, CDR2 SVGIG (reference sequence). CDR3 length equals 13 residues. Here the CDR3 DNA reads TGTGCCTGGAGGGGTACAGGGCGCTACGAGCAGTACTTC. Amino acids: CAWRGTGRYEQYF.

The gene calls are TRBV9 and TRBJ2-6; D gene ambiguous. Per germline, CDR1 SGDLS and CDR2 YYNGEE. With 4 bases removed from V and 0 bases from J, the gap between germline ends came to 14 bases. CDR3 length: 17 residues. The CDR3 loop is CASSPSPPDSGANVLTF. The CDR3 DNA follows: TGTGCCAGCAGCCCGAGTCCCCCCGACTCTGGGGCCAACGTCCTGACTTTC.

V usage is TRBV7-7 and J usage is TRBJ2-1, with unresolved D. The CDR3 covers 14 residues. V shed 0 bases and J shed 12 bases, with 15 bases lying between them. In germline, CDR1 is SSHAT, CDR2 FNYEAQ (reference sequence). CDR3 DNA: TGTGCCAGCAGCTTAGCTACGGGTTTGAGTGGGCAGTTCTTC. This sequence encodes CASSLATGLSGQFF.

A few counts support this clone. J is TRBJ1-4 and V is TRBV6-5; D uncertain. This CDR3 has 14 amino acids. Trimming pared 0 bases from V and 8 bases from J, leaving 10 bases between. Germline V gives CDR1 MNHEY, CDR2 SVGAGI. The CDR3 here is CASSYSFAGEKLFF. CDR3 DNA: TGTGCCAGCAGTTACTCGTTTGCGGGGGAAAAACTGTTTTTT.

The chain combines TRBV14 with TRBJ1-2; TRBD1 might be the D (6 bases). Germline values: CDR1 SGHDN, CDR2 FVKESK. CDR3 length equals 12 residues. Trimming removed 5 bases at V and 8 bases at J, with 12 bases between. This CDR3 is CASSGRGGGYTF. CDR3 nucleotide sequence: TGTGCCAGCAGCGGAAGGGGGGGAGGCTACACCTTC.

This clone was observed a handful of times. The V call is TRBV7-8, the J call TRBJ1-6, with D possibly matching TRBD1 (5 bases). Trimming removed 1 base at V and 10 bases at J, with 11 bases between. Germline V gene lookup returns CDR1 SGHVS and CDR2 FQNEAQ. The CDR3 contains 14 residues. Here the CDR3 DNA reads TGTGCCAGCAGCTTAGGGGGGGAAGAATCACCCCTCCACTTT. Translated, it gives CASSLGGEESPLHF.

The CDR3 DNA is TGCGCCAGCAAACCCGGGACTAGCGGCTCCTACAATGAGCAGTTCTTC. This sequence encodes CASKPGTSGSYNEQFF. This sequence joins TRBV5-1 and TRBJ2-1; 11 nucleotides match TRBD2. After removal of 6 bases from V and 0 bases from J, the junction contained 5 bases not matched to a gene. Germline CDR1 SGHRS, CDR2 YFSETQ. CDR3 length equals 16 residues.

This chain joins TRBV19 and TRBJ1-5, with D possibly being TRBD1 (6 bases). The germline V gene encodes CDR1 LNHDA and CDR2 SQIVND (reference sequence). The V end was cut by 4 bases, the J end by 5 bases, with 15 bases between. CDR3 size: 15 residues. CDR3: CASSTSQGVDQPQHF. The CDR3 DNA reads TGTGCCAGTAGTACATCACAGGGAGTGGATCAGCCCCAGCATTTT. The whole variable domain, remainder taken from reference TRBV19 and TRBJ1-5, is DGGITQSPKYLFRKEGQNVTLSCEQNLNHDAMYWYRQDPGQGLRLIYYSQIVNDFQKGDIAEGYSVSREKKESFPLTVTSAQKNPTAFYLCASSTSQGVDQPQHFGDGTRLSIL.

CDR3 in amino acids: CASSIIGGVTDTQYF. The CDR3 region has the DNA TGTGCCAGCAGCATTATAGGCGGGGTCACAGATACGCAGTATTTT. The chain combines TRBV4-2 with TRBJ2-3; tentative D call: TRBD2 (6 bases). Germline-derived CDR1 and CDR2 are LGHNA and YNFKEQ. The ends were cut back, 5 bases at V and 2 bases at J, with 14 bases in the middle. The CDR3 runs to 15 residues.

The V gene is TRBV6-6, the J gene TRBJ2-5; D might be TRBD2 (6 bases). Germline V lookup: CDR1 MNHNY, CDR2 SVGAGI (reference sequence). Trimming removed 6 bases from V and 2 bases from J, with 16 bases in between. This CDR3 has 15 residues. The chain's CDR3 is CASRNGGLRQETQYF. Written as DNA, the CDR3 is TGTGCCAGCAGGAACGGAGGGCTCAGACAAGAGACCCAGTACTTC.

The sample holds one count of this clone. The chain is built from TRBV19 and TRBJ1-1; maybe TRBD1 (6 bases). The V end was cut by 4 bases, the J end by 1 base, with 7 bases between. Germline values: CDR1 LNHDA, CDR2 SQIVND (reference sequence). CDR3 length: 13 amino acids. The DNA for the CDR3 is TGTGCCAGTAGTACGACAGGGAACACTGAAGCTTTCTTT. It yields the protein CASSTTGNTEAFF.

V usage is TRBV15 and J usage is TRBJ2-7; TRBD2 matches at 10 bases. V lost 1 base to trimming and J lost 4 bases; unmatched junction nucleotides: 7. The CDR3 consists of 16 residues. Looked up from germline, CDR1 is LNHNV and CDR2 is YYDKDF (reference sequence). CDR3 protein: CATSRGDFSGGYEQYF. The CDR3 region has the DNA TGTGCCACCAGCAGAGGAGATTTTAGCGGGGGGTACGAGCAGTACTTC. Full variable domain (outside the CDR3, taken from reference TRBV15 and TRBJ2-7): DAMVIQNPRYQVTQFGKPVTLSCSQTLNHNVMYWYQQKSSQAPKLLFHYYDKDFNNEADTPDNFQSRRPNTSFCFLDIRSPGLGDTAMYLCATSRGDFSGGYEQYFGPGTRLTVT.

The chain is built from TRBV7-3 and TRBJ2-3; weak D call: TRBD2 (6 bases). Between the trimmed V and J ends, which lost 1 base and 3 bases, there was a span of 20 bases. Germline-derived CDR1 and CDR2 are SGHTA and FQGTGA. CDR3 length equals 18 residues. CDR3 sequence: CASSLRGSGRAVTDTQYF. Written as DNA, the CDR3 is TGTGCCAGCAGCTTAAGAGGTAGCGGCAGGGCGGTTACAGATACGCAGTATTTT.

The chain is built from TRBV13 and TRBJ2-7; TRBD2 agrees at 8 bases. CDR1 and CDR2 from the germline V gene are PRHDT and FYEKMQ (reference sequence). The CDR3 covers 14 residues. Germline trimming cut 5 bases from V and 1 base from J; bases unmatched to any gene: 4. The CDR3 DNA follows: TGTGCCAGCAGCGTGACTAGCGAATCCTACGAGCAGTACTTC. Translated, it gives CASSVTSESYEQYF.

The chain recombines TRBV7-6 with TRBJ2-3; the D gene is possibly TRBD2 (5 bases). V was pared by 0 bases and J by 0 bases, with 10 bases between. Germline-derived CDR1 and CDR2 are SGHVS and FNYEAQ. This CDR3 region has 16 residues. CDR3 nucleotides: TGTGCCAGCAGCTTAGCGGCTGCGGGCAGCACAGATACGCAGTATTTT. It translates to CASSLAAAGSTDTQYF.

The rearrangement links TRBV5-6 to TRBJ2-7; TRBD2 agrees at 7 bases. Germline CDR1 is SGHDT and CDR2 is YYEEEE. The CDR3 runs 14 residues. Unmatched junction bases numbered 7, after V lost 3 bases and J lost 4 bases. DNA for the CDR3: TGTGCCAGCAGCTGGGGGGGGAGTTTTTACGAGCAGTACTTC. Translated: CASSWGGSFYEQYF.

The rearrangement joins TRBV7-2 to TRBJ2-7; D possibly corresponds to TRBD1 (6 bases). Trimming pared 5 bases from V and 2 bases from J, leaving 13 bases between. This CDR3 spans 14 amino acids. Germline CDR1 reads SGHTA; CDR2 reads FQGNSA. The CDR3 protein is CASSIRQVTYEQYF. The DNA of the CDR3 is TGTGCCAGCAGCATCAGACAGGTGACCTACGAGCAGTACTTC.

The V call is TRBV15, the J call TRBJ2-3, with D tentatively TRBD1 (6 bases). Germline loops: CDR1 LNHNV, CDR2 YYDKDF (reference sequence). The CDR3 is 14 amino acids. The V and J ends lost 9 bases and 0 bases respectively, with 13 bases between them. CDR3 in DNA: TGTGCCACAGCACGGACAGCGAGCACAGATACGCAGTATTTT. It encodes CATARTASTDTQYF. Full variable domain (missing parts from reference TRBV15 and TRBJ2-3): DAMVIQNPRYQVTQFGKPVTLSCSQTLNHNVMYWYQQKSSQAPKLLFHYYDKDFNNEADTPDNFQSRRPNTSFCFLDIRSPGLGDTAMYLCATARTASTDTQYFGPGTRLTVL.

The genes are TRBV5-1 and TRBJ1-3; 9 bases are a match to TRBD1. Losses at the gene ends were 3 bases for V and 0 bases for J; bases not matched to a gene: 7. Germline V CDR1 and CDR2: SGHRS, YFSETQ. CDR3 size: 17 residues. The CDR3 sequence is CASSSMTGGSSGNTIYF. The CDR3 DNA sequence: TGCGCCAGCAGCTCGATGACAGGGGGATCCTCTGGAAACACCATATATTTT.

The V gene is TRBV18, the J gene TRBJ1-1; a weak D match, TRBD1 (5 bases). Germline values: CDR1 KGHSH, CDR2 LQKENI. The CDR3 sequence is 16 residues long. Trimming stripped 0 bases from V and 4 bases from J, with 15 bases between. The DNA for the CDR3 is TGTGCCAGCTCACCACCGGGAGGGGCGGGGGGCACTGAAGCTTTCTTT. Translated, it gives CASSPPGGAGGTEAFF.

V is TRBV6-1 and J is TRBJ2-7; 7 bases align to TRBD1. CDR1 and CDR2 from the germline V gene are MNHNS and SASEGT. V was clipped by 8 bases and J by 3 bases; unmatched bases: 1. CDR3 size: 11 residues. The CDR3 protein is CASSGGYEQYF. As DNA, the CDR3 is TGTGCCAGCTCAGGGGGCTACGAGCAGTACTTC.

This clone was seen more than once but under ten times. This chain joins TRBV11-3 and TRBJ2-7; D is possibly TRBD2 (7 bases). The V end was cut by 4 bases, the J end by 5 bases, with 12 bases between. The germline gives CDR1 SGHNT, CDR2 YENEEA. The CDR3 runs 13 residues. CDR3 protein: CASSSGGGDEQYF. CDR3 DNA: TGTGCCAGCAGCTCAGGCGGGGGCGACGAGCAGTACTTC.

This chain uses TRBV30 with TRBJ1-1; 11 nucleotides line up with TRBD1. Germline CDR1 GTSNPN, CDR2 SVGIG (reference sequence). J lost 1 base, V lost 3 bases, and 7 bases had no gene match. The CDR3 runs to 16 residues. CDR3 nucleotide sequence: TGTGCCTGGAGCCCCGGGACAGGGGGGGGGAACACTGAAGCTTTCTTT. Its translation: CAWSPGTGGGNTEAFF. Using reference TRBV30 and TRBJ1-1 for the parts outside the CDR3, the full variable domain is SQTIHQWPATLVQPVGSPLSLECTVEGTSNPNLYWYRQAAGRGLQLLFYSVGIGQISSEVPQNLSASRPQDRQFILSSKKLLLSDSGFYLCAWSPGTGGGNTEAFFGQGTRLTVV.

The chain employs TRBV6-1 and TRBJ1-3; D possibly corresponds to TRBD1 (5 bases). V was cut by 2 bases and J by 2 bases, with 7 bases left in between. The CDR3 runs to 14 residues. From germline, CDR1 is MNHNS and CDR2 SASEGT. CDR3 protein: CASSEIGAGNTIYF. The CDR3 nucleotides read TGTGCCAGCAGTGAAATAGGGGCTGGAAACACCATATATTTT.

This chain joins TRBV6-5 and TRBJ2-5, with D perhaps TRBD1 (6 bases). Trimming removed 2 bases at V and 7 bases at J, with 14 bases between. The CDR3 loop spans 14 amino acids. Germline V gene data show CDR1 as MNHEY and CDR2 as SVGAGI. CDR3: CASSYLGQLGTQYF. Written as DNA, the CDR3 is TGTGCCAGCAGTTACCTCGGACAGCTAGGGACCCAGTACTTC.